A single sample is the source of the 3 T cell receptor beta chains below, sequenced in a study of identical twins. TCRdb re-derived calls from the 5' RACE reads in MiXCR, one entry per CDR3 protein. There are under 250,000 distinct CDR3 sequences in the sample; 6.5% to 9% occur only once, and roughly 5.4% lies in the top ten. This sample also belongs to another study, concerning yellow fever vaccine responses in identical twins.

Sequencing was carried out using CD8+ T cells sorted from blood. These receptors came from a woman aged 18-35 years in good health.

This clonotype was observed at least ten times. V is TRBV24-1 and J is TRBJ1-1, with D perhaps matching TRBD1 (5 bases). Germline CDR1 is KGHDR and CDR2 is SFDVKD. The CDR3 totals 13 residues. The V gene lost 2 bases and the J gene lost 10 bases, with 13 bases spanning the gap. CDR3 residues: CATSDWGVEGAFF. The CDR3 DNA follows: TGTGCCACCAGTGATTGGGGGGTCGAGGGAGCTTTCTTT.

There are many counts of this clonotype. This sequence joins TRBV25-1 and TRBJ2-3; 9 bases align to TRBD2. CDR3 length equals 15 residues. After removal of 2 bases from V and 6 bases from J, the junction contained 6 bases not matched to a gene. Per germline, CDR1 MGHDK and CDR2 SYGVNS. CDR3 DNA sequence: TGTGCCAGCAGTGAAGCGGGAGGGCCAGGGGATACGCAGTATTTT. This translates into CASSEAGGPGDTQYF.

The rearrangement links TRBV28 to TRBJ2-7, with D perhaps TRBD1 (7 bases). Germline CDR1 and CDR2: MDHEN and SYDVKM. The V end lost 1 base, the J end lost 2 bases, and 18 bases lay between the germline ends. The CDR3 runs to 17 residues. The CDR3 DNA sequence: TGTGCCAGCAGTTTATTGGAAAGACAGGGAGGCGCCTACGAGCAGTACTTC. Its protein is CASSLLERQGGAYEQYF.